This T cell receptor beta chain was documented in a study of spatial heterogeneity in lung cancer. About the study: Tumor regions showed TCR transcript counts that correlated strongly with a T cell module score from matched bulk RNA-seq.

Study-level points and caveats: Tumoral mutation counts were tracked by counts of expanded intratumoral alpha and beta TCRs.

In germline, CDR1 is SNHLY, CDR2 FYNNEI. The CDR3 is 14 residues long. V was trimmed by 2 bases and J by 5 bases, leaving 12 bases between them. TCRdb analysed the 5' RACE reads with MiXCR anew, one entry per CDR3 protein. The sample records about 3,100 distinct CDR3 sequences, 11% being singletons. Time point reported: sample taken at primary tumor resection. Untreated early-stage non-small cell lung cancer patients, 55 to 85 in total, were the donors. This clonotype was picked up many times. Its antigen is undetermined. Sequenced here: lung tumor tissue, sampled at surgery. The sequence derives from a male donor with early-stage non-small cell lung cancer. V is TRBV2 and J is TRBJ2-5, with TRBD1 as a possible D gene (5 bases). The CDR3 coding sequence is TGTGCCAGCAGTGAATGGGGCATAGGTGAGACCCAGTACTTC. Its protein product is CASSEWGIGETQYF.